This passage covers 20 T cell receptor beta chains from one sample sequenced in a study of glioma-infiltrating T cells after dendritic cell vaccination. The data were produced by immunoSEQ multiplex PCR, yet TCRdb's version contains in-frame clones alone and is incomplete. The top ten hold 5.4% of the sample, which has 99,000 or so clones, 65% to 85% seen once. Time point here: after dendritic cell vaccination, including at tumor progression/relapse. The sample consisted of blood, taken after dendritic cell vaccination. The receptors were gathered from a human donor with glioblastoma.

This clone was observed a few times. This sequence joins TRBV19 and TRBJ2-7; 7 positions agree with TRBD2. The CDR3 covers 15 residues. Germline V gene lookup returns CDR1 LNHDA and CDR2 SQIVND (reference sequence). V was clipped by 1 base and J by 0 bases; unmatched bases: 3. CDR3 bases: TGTGCCAGTAGTATAGGCGGCGGGAGCTCCTACGAGCAGTACTTC. It encodes CASSIGGGSSYEQYF.

The CDR3 is CASSLSQGNNYGYTF. CDR3 sequence (DNA): TGTGCCAGCAGCTTATCTCAGGGAAATAACTATGGCTACACCTTC. The V and J genes are TRBV11-2 and TRBJ1-2; D may be TRBD1 (5 bases). V shed 2 bases and J shed 1 base, with 11 bases lying between them. The CDR3 extends over 15 amino acids. Germline V gives CDR1 SGHAT, CDR2 FQNNGV. The full variable domain, completed using reference TRBV11-2 and TRBJ1-2, is EAGVAQSPRYKIIEKRQSVAFWCNPISGHATLYWYQQILGQGPKLLIQFQNNGVVDDSQLPKDRFSAERLKGVDSTLKIQPAKLEDSAVYLCASSLSQGNNYGYTFGSGTRLTVV.

J is TRBJ1-2 and V is TRBV29-1; TRBD1 aligns across 7 bases. The V gene end was trimmed by 7 bases and the J gene end by 0 bases; junction bases not matched to a gene: 14. CDR1 is SQVTM and CDR2 is ANQGSEA in the germline V gene. The CDR3 is made up of 16 amino acids. The CDR3 loop is CSAAGAATGANYGYTF. The CDR3, as DNA: TGCAGCGCCGCCGGAGCTGCAACAGGGGCTAACTATGGCTACACCTTC.

The rearrangement uses TRBV6-6 and TRBJ1-5; 8 positions match TRBD1. Germline values: CDR1 MNHNY, CDR2 SVGAGI (reference sequence). This CDR3 spans 15 amino acids. V trimming: 5 bases; J trimming: 0 bases; junction bases outside the gene matches: 3. The CDR3 bases are TGTGCCAGCAGTCGACAGGGGTATAGCAATCAGCCCCAGCATTTT. Its protein product is CASSRQGYSNQPQHF.

This clone showed up just a few times. The chain combines TRBV7-9 with TRBJ2-5, with 13 bases matching TRBD2. The CDR3 consists of 16 residues. V shed 7 bases, J shed 1 base, and the junction held 6 bases outside the gene matches. Germline lookup yields CDR1 SEHNR and CDR2 FQNEAQ (reference sequence). The CDR3: CASTGTSGKGQETQYF. CDR3 nucleotide sequence: TGTGCCAGCACCGGGACTAGCGGGAAAGGCCAAGAGACCCAGTACTTC. Full variable domain (rest looked up from reference TRBV7-9 and TRBJ2-5): DTGVSQNPRHKITKRGQNVTFRCDPISEHNRLYWYRQTLGQGPEFLTYFQNEAQLEKSRLLSDRFSAERPKGSFSTLEIQRTEQGDSAMYLCASTGTSGKGQETQYFGPGTRLLVL.

The J gene is TRBJ1-2, the V gene TRBV5-6; 10 bases align to TRBD1. The V gene's germline CDR1 is SGHDT and CDR2 YYEEEE. CDR3 length: 14 residues. Trimming took 4 bases from V and 5 from J; bases not matched to a gene: 5. Here the CDR3 DNA reads TGTGCCAGCAGCGGGGACAGGGGCTATTATGGCTACACCTTC. As protein: CASSGDRGYYGYTF.

This clone was counted between two and nine times. The chain combines TRBV9 with TRBJ2-5, with 13 bases lining up with TRBD2. Germline-derived CDR1 and CDR2 are SGDLS and YYNGEE. Trimming cost V 0 bases and J 5 bases; bases outside gene matches: 7. This CDR3 has 17 amino acids. The CDR3 nucleotides are TGTGCCAGCAGCGTAGGGGGGACTAGCGGGGCTGAGGAGACCCAGTACTTC. It is translated as CASSVGGTSGAEETQYF.

This clone was found a few times. The chain couples TRBV5-4 to TRBJ1-1; D is undetermined. Trimming shortened V by 4 bases and J by 10 bases, and 23 bases separated the two germline ends. Germline V gene lookup returns CDR1 SGHNT and CDR2 YYREEE (reference sequence). CDR3 length equals 15 residues. This CDR3 is CASSQDYYERPGAFF. The CDR3 region has the DNA TGTGCCAGCAGCCAAGATTACTATGAGCGGCCCGGAGCTTTCTTT.

The chain links TRBV4-1 to TRBJ2-1; 10 bases map to TRBD2. This CDR3 has 16 amino acids. Germline V gene data show CDR1 as MGHRA and CDR2 as YSYEKL. Losses at the gene ends were 6 bases for V and 0 bases for J; bases not matched to a gene: 5. The CDR3 nucleotides are TGCGCCAGCAGGTCTCTAGCGGGGGACTCCTACAATGAGCAGTTCTTC. Translation gives CASRSLAGDSYNEQFF.

The chain uses TRBV30 and TRBJ2-2; 8 nucleotides line up with TRBD2. The CDR3 sequence is 14 residues long. V trimming: 4 bases; J trimming: 5 bases; junction bases outside the gene matches: 6. Germline values: CDR1 GTSNPN, CDR2 SVGIG (reference sequence). The CDR3 DNA sequence: TGTGCCTGGATGCGGGGGGCGCGAACCGGGGAGCTGTTTTTT. The encoded protein is CAWMRGARTGELFF.

This sequence joins TRBV27 and TRBJ2-1; D unresolved. Between the trimmed V and J ends, which lost 0 bases and 6 bases, there was a span of 12 bases. The CDR3 runs 15 residues. Germline V CDR1 and CDR2: MNHEY, SMNVEV (reference sequence). CDR3 in DNA: TGTGCCAGCAGTTTATCCACTACCCTTTCCAATGAGCAGTTCTTC. It is translated as CASSLSTTLSNEQFF.

This clone rates as large (0.1 to 1%). The chain carries TRBV25-1 and TRBJ2-7, with TRBD1 matching over 10 bases. V was clipped by 10 bases and J by 2 bases; unmatched bases: 14. The CDR3 is 16 amino acids. CDR1 and CDR2 from the germline V gene are MGHDK and SYGVNS. DNA for the CDR3: TGTGCCATCCTATACCCGGGACAGGGGTCAACCTACGAGCAGTACTTC. This codes for CAILYPGQGSTYEQYF.

This clone was counted a single time. The chain recombines TRBV9 with TRBJ2-7; 14 bases align to TRBD2. The ends lost 5 bases at V and 0 bases at J; junction bases unmatched: 4. CDR1 is SGDLS, CDR2 YYNGEE, per germline. The CDR3 covers 16 residues. CDR3 coding DNA: TGTGCCAGCAGTGCGGGACTAGCGGGAGACTCCTACGAGCAGTACTTC. It encodes CASSAGLAGDSYEQYF. Using reference TRBV9 and TRBJ2-7 for the parts outside the CDR3, the full variable domain is DSGVTQTPKHLITATGQRVTLRCSPRSGDLSVYWYQQSLDQGLQFLIQYYNGEERAKGNILERFSAQQFPDLHSELNLSSLELGDSALYFCASSAGLAGDSYEQYFGPGTRLTVT.

The rearrangement uses TRBV28 and TRBJ1-2; D uncertain. The V end was cut by 5 bases, the J end by 2 bases, with 9 bases between. CDR1 and CDR2 from the germline V gene are MDHEN and SYDVKM. This CDR3 contains 13 residues. CDR3 protein: CASSLDTNYGYTF. CDR3 sequence (DNA): TGTGCCAGCAGTCTCGACACAAACTATGGCTACACCTTC.

The J gene is TRBJ2-7, the V gene TRBV21-1; the tabulated D call, TRBD2, remains unverified against the DNA. TRBV21-1 is marked as a pseudogene. The CDR3 runs 16 residues. The chain's CDR3 is CASSNSGDHRNYEQYF. The CDR3 DNA reads TGTGCCAGCAGCAATTCCGGGGATCATAGAAACTACGAGCAGTACTTC.

This clone was observed a single time. The rearrangement joins TRBV2 to TRBJ2-7; D is perhaps TRBD2 (5 bases). The V end lost 6 bases, the J end lost 3 bases, and 15 bases lay between the germline ends. The V gene's germline CDR1 is SNHLY and CDR2 FYNNEI. The CDR3 length is 14 residues. The chain's CDR3 is CASSKNRSGYEQYF. The CDR3 DNA sequence: TGTGCCAGCAGCAAGAATCGGAGCGGCTACGAGCAGTACTTC.

The CDR3 DNA reads as TGTGCCAGCAGCATTTCTAGTGACACCGGGGAGCTGTTTTTT. This translates into CASSISSDTGELFF. The rearrangement links TRBV5-4 to TRBJ2-2, with no clear D. Germline V CDR1 and CDR2: SGHNT, YYREEE (reference sequence). The CDR3 has 14 residues. V was pared by 4 bases and J by 3 bases, with 10 bases between.

The sample holds a few counts of this clone. This chain connects TRBV4-2 to TRBJ2-1; 8 bases align to TRBD2. CDR3 length: 16 residues. V dropped 3 bases and J dropped 6; count of bases not matched to a gene: 10. Germline loops: CDR1 LGHNA, CDR2 YNFKEQ. The CDR3 coding sequence is TGTGCCAGCAGCCAGGCCTCGGGACTAGTCTCCAATGAGCAGTTCTTC. Amino acid sequence: CASSQASGLVSNEQFF.

To note about this clone: An end of the junction does not agree with germline; a read error may underlie this. This chain uses TRBV5-4 with TRBJ2-1; 8 bases are shared with TRBD1. From germline, CDR1 is SGHNT and CDR2 YYREEE (reference sequence). This CDR3 comprises 12 residues. CDR3: CASRLDRDEQFF. As DNA, the CDR3 is TGTGCCAGCAGATTGGACAGGGATGAGCAGTTCTTC.

The genes are TRBV7-2 and TRBJ2-5; D uncertain. CDR1 and CDR2 (germline): SGHTA, FQGNSA. V was pared by 5 bases and J by 2 bases, with 15 bases between. The CDR3 totals 15 residues. The CDR3 coding sequence is TGTGCCAGCAGCCCCTCGTTCCGGAGACAAGAGACCCAGTACTTC. Protein: CASSPSFRRQETQYF.